These 15 T cell receptor beta chains share one sample of origin, sequenced in a study of Ad26.COV2.S vaccination and SARS-CoV-2 variants (dated by TCRdb to the early 2020s). The sample's treatment or condition label is to be understood as: around 19 received Ad26.COV2.S at low or high dose, single or two shots; 5 received placebo; per-sample allocation not given. Repertoires of vaccine and placebo recipients were sequenced from samples collected on day 63 after the first injection. Libraries were constructed by the immunoSEQ multiplex PCR assay. Imported from immuneACCESS, the table was reduced by TCRdb to in-frame sequences with V and J called. These copies leave out some clones; in studies compared against another copy, an unresolved V gene accounts for under half, and the cause of the remainder is not known. Within this sample are 440,000 or so clones, with 89% of them counted one time only. The top ten clonotypes cover over 1.5% of the sample.

The source material was peripheral blood, sampled in a trial of Ad26.COV2.S vaccine versus placebo. The receptors here all came from a person aged 18-60 years who received the Ad26.COV2.S COVID-19 vaccine or a placebo.

This chain links TRBV6-5 with TRBJ2-7; TRBD2 is a possible D gene (6 bases). Germline loops: CDR1 MNHEY, CDR2 SVGAGI. V was trimmed by 5 bases and J by 5 bases, leaving 16 bases between them. There are 14 residues in the CDR3. Written as DNA, the CDR3 is TGTGCCAGCAGTCCCCGGGACGGGACTCACGAGCAGTACTTC. As protein: CASSPRDGTHEQYF.

CDR3 bases: TGCAGCGTTGTATGGTGGGAGGGTTCCGAGCAGTACTTC. Translated, it gives CSVVWWEGSEQYF. The chain combines TRBV29-1 with TRBJ2-7, with TRBD2 matching over 7 bases. The CDR3 length is 13 residues. J was trimmed by 6 bases and V by 4 bases; bases with no gene match: 9. CDR1 SQVTM and CDR2 ANQGSEA come from the germline V gene.

The J gene is TRBJ1-5, the V gene TRBV2, with D perhaps matching TRBD1 (5 bases). Trimming stripped 6 bases from V and 7 bases from J, with 22 bases between. Germline V gene data show CDR1 as SNHLY and CDR2 as FYNNEI. This CDR3 spans 16 amino acids. The CDR3 reads CASSIRPTRGWQPQHF. Here the CDR3 DNA reads TGTGCCAGCAGCATCCGCCCGACCCGGGGGTGGCAGCCCCAGCATTTT.

J is TRBJ2-2 and V is TRBV11-3; D is uncertain. V was trimmed by 6 bases and J by 10 bases, leaving 12 bases between them. CDR1 is SGHNT, CDR2 YENEEA, per germline. This CDR3 comprises 12 residues. The CDR3 is CASRLYNSELFF. The CDR3 coding sequence is TGTGCCAGCAGATTATATAATTCGGAGCTGTTTTTT.

The chain combines TRBV28 with TRBJ1-3, with D possibly TRBD1 on 5 matching bases. Germline V lookup: CDR1 MDHEN, CDR2 SYDVKM. V dropped 8 bases and J dropped 2 bases, with 7 bases sitting between them. The CDR3 sequence is 12 residues long. The CDR3 bases are TGTGCCAGCGGAGGGGCTGGAAACACCATATATTTT. Amino acid sequence: CASGGAGNTIYF.

This clone came up a few times. This CDR3 is CAWRGLLLNTQYF. The CDR3 coding sequence is TGTGCCTGGAGGGGCCTATTGTTGAATACGCAGTATTTT. The rearrangement joins TRBV30 to TRBJ2-3; D call uncertain. Trimming pared 3 bases from V and 7 bases from J, leaving 14 bases between. The germline CDR1 and CDR2 sequences are GTSNPN and SVGIG (reference sequence). The CDR3 is 13 amino acids.

This clone was detected a few times. This rearrangement joins TRBV4-1 to TRBJ1-5; unclear D gene. With 1 base removed from V and 0 bases from J, the gap between germline ends came to 28 bases. The CDR3 has 22 amino acids. Per germline, CDR1 MGHRA and CDR2 YSYEKL. The CDR3: CASSQGAGPPSIVNLSNQPQHF. The DNA for the CDR3 is TGCGCCAGCAGCCAAGGGGCCGGGCCTCCAAGTATTGTAAACCTTAGCAATCAGCCCCAGCATTTT.

The V gene is TRBV3-1 (or the pseudogene TRBV3-2), the J gene TRBJ2-3; D unclear. The CDR3 totals 15 residues. Germline CDR1 is LGHDT and CDR2 is YNNKEL (reference sequence). Trimming removed 3 bases from V and 1 base from J, with 11 bases in between. The CDR3 is CASSQDPRGTDTQYF. In DNA form, the CDR3 reads TGTGCCAGCAGCCAGGATCCTCGGGGCACAGATACGCAGTATTTT.

The sample holds one count of this clone. The V call is TRBV28, the J call TRBJ1-2; perhaps TRBD1 as D (5 bases). Germline lookup yields CDR1 MDHEN and CDR2 SYDVKM. V shed 6 bases and J shed 0 bases, with 20 bases lying between them. This CDR3 is built from 17 residues. CDR3 nucleotide sequence: TGTGCCAGCAGCCCTTTGGGATTAGGGACGGCTAACTATGGCTACACCTTC. Amino acid sequence: CASSPLGLGTANYGYTF.

The DNA for the CDR3 is TGCGCCAGCAGCTTGGCCCCGTCGGGGGGAATGAACACCGGGGAGCTGTTTTTT. As protein: CASSLAPSGGMNTGELFF. The rearrangement uses TRBV5-1 and TRBJ2-2, with 7 bases fitting TRBD2. This CDR3 region has 18 residues. J was trimmed by 1 base and V by 0 bases; bases with no gene match: 9. Looked up from germline, CDR1 is SGHRS and CDR2 is YFSETQ.

CDR3 sequence reads: CASSQFPLIPYGYTF. CDR3 DNA: TGCGCCAGCAGCCAGTTCCCCCTTATCCCCTATGGCTACACCTTC. The gene calls are TRBV4-1 and TRBJ1-2; D gene unclear. The CDR3 spans 15 residues. V shed 3 bases and J shed 4 bases, with 15 bases lying between them. Per germline, CDR1 MGHRA and CDR2 YSYEKL.

The genes are TRBV27 and TRBJ2-2; tentatively, D is TRBD1 (6 bases). Trimming removed 5 bases at V and 7 bases at J, with 17 bases between. CDR1 is MNHEY and CDR2 is SMNVEV in the germline V gene (reference sequence). This CDR3 comprises 15 residues. The DNA of the CDR3 is TGTGCCAGCAGTGGGGAGTGGGGGCGAGTCGGGGAGCTGTTTTTT. Translating it yields CASSGEWGRVGELFF.

The genes are TRBV3-1 (or the pseudogene TRBV3-2) and TRBJ1-1; TRBD1 matches at 8 bases. V dropped 2 bases and J dropped 1; count of bases not matched to a gene: 3. CDR3 length: 15 residues. Germline V gene lookup returns CDR1 LGHDT and CDR2 YNNKEL (reference sequence). The CDR3, as DNA: TGTGCCAGCAGCCAAAGACAGGGGTCGAACACTGAAGCTTTCTTT. Encoded protein: CASSQRQGSNTEAFF.

V is TRBV6-5 and J is TRBJ1-2; 9 bases are a match to TRBD1. V was clipped by 10 bases and J by 6 bases; unmatched bases: 6. Germline loops: CDR1 MNHEY, CDR2 SVGAGI. The CDR3 contains 12 residues. DNA for the CDR3: TGTGCCACCAAACAGGGGGCGCATGGCTACACCTTC. Translated, it gives CATKQGAHGYTF.

The CDR3 spells CASSQDLIGLNGYTF. CDR3 DNA: TGTGCCAGCAGCCAAGATTTGATAGGTCTAAATGGCTACACCTTC. The rearrangement uses TRBV14 and TRBJ1-2; D is unclear. V was clipped by 0 bases and J by 6 bases, with 14 bases between them. CDR1 and CDR2 (germline): SGHDN, FVKESK. The CDR3 extends over 15 amino acids. The full variable domain, completed using reference TRBV14 and TRBJ1-2, is EAGVTQFPSHSVIEKGQTVTLRCDPISGHDNLYWYRRVMGKEIKFLLHFVKESKQDESGMPNNRFLAERTGGTYSTLKVQPAELEDSGVYFCASSQDLIGLNGYTFGSGTRLTVV.